The text below deals with one T cell receptor (beta chain). CD45RA-negative memory and CD45RA+ naive subsets were split from the CD4+ cells. The sample belongs to a study of shared clonotypes between healthy human individuals. Study background: For every donor, three CD4 naive, three CD4 memory, two CD8 naive and one CD8 memory plates were used.

Authors' processing steps: Because ImmunoSEQ provided only junction sequences with no quality scores, the filtering differed. The method was immunoSEQ multiplex PCR; TCRdb's version includes in-frame clones alone and lacks a portion of them. V and J calls plus clone size are reproduced from that table; the DNA served to infer D and trimming. The table has roughly 2.5 million clones, approximately 92% seen once. Trimming took 2 bases from V and 9 from J; bases not matched to a gene: 8. Germline lookup yields CDR1 MNHNY and CDR2 SVGAGI (reference sequence). The CDR3 contains 16 residues. The source of this sequence is a man between 18 and 29 years old in good health. Sequences were obtained from naive CD4+ T cells sorted from blood. Subset denoted: CD45RA+ positively selected. The chain has TRBV6-6 and TRBJ2-1; 12 nucleotides match TRBD2. The CDR3 DNA is TGTGCCAGCAGTTACGCCTCCCCTAGCGGGGGGGGTGAGCAGTTCTTC. Its protein is CASSYASPSGGGEQFF.